Shown below are 30 T cell receptor beta chains from a single sample sequenced in a study of blood T cell repertoires in COVID-19. Repertoires were generated with immunoSEQ multiplex PCR, while TCRdb's copy carries only in-frame clones and drops some. Counted here are about 110,000 clones, around four fifths occurring once; the ten biggest clones make up around a sixth. Sequenced: peripheral blood. All receptors come from an older woman with acute or convalescent COVID-19.

The chain couples TRBV10-3 to TRBJ1-1, with unresolved D. The V gene lost 4 bases and the J gene lost 2 bases, with 8 bases spanning the gap. CDR1 is ENHRY, CDR2 SYGVKD, per germline. The CDR3 runs 13 residues. The DNA of the CDR3 is TGTGCCATCAGTGGCGCGTTCAACACTGAAGCTTTCTTT. It specifies CAISGAFNTEAFF.

The CDR3 sequence is CASTPRAGAKGYTF. The CDR3 bases are TGTGCCAGCACCCCCAGGGCGGGGGCTAAAGGCTACACCTTC. The chain couples TRBV27 to TRBJ1-2; a possible D gene is TRBD1 (6 bases). Germline-derived CDR1 and CDR2 are MNHEY and SMNVEV (reference sequence). This CDR3 is 14 amino acids long. With 7 bases removed from V and 8 bases from J, the gap between germline ends came to 20 bases.

The chain joins TRBV6-4 to TRBJ1-6; 7 bases align to TRBD1. The CDR3 length is 14 residues. The ends lost 5 bases at V and 10 bases at J; junction bases unmatched: 8. Germline V gene data show CDR1 as MRHNA and CDR2 as SNTAGT. The CDR3 here is CASSRDREVSPLHF. DNA for the CDR3: TGTGCCAGCAGTCGTGACAGGGAAGTCTCACCCCTCCACTTT.

The genes are TRBV5-1 and TRBJ1-1; TRBD1 might be the D (5 bases). Deletions cut 0 bases from V and 2 bases from J, with 8 bases between. The length of the CDR3 is 14 residues. Per the germline V gene, CDR1 is SGHRS and CDR2 is YFSETQ. The CDR3 sequence: CASSLAQGNTEAFF. The CDR3 nucleotides are TGCGCCAGCAGCTTGGCTCAGGGCAACACTGAAGCTTTCTTT.

This rearrangement joins TRBV5-6 to TRBJ2-5; D may be TRBD2 (5 bases). Germline V gene data show CDR1 as SGHDT and CDR2 as YYEEEE. This CDR3 comprises 14 residues. V was pared by 6 bases and J by 3 bases, with 15 bases between. Here the CDR3 DNA reads TGTGCCAGCAATATGGGAGTTGAAGAAGAGACCCAGTACTTC. It is translated as CASNMGVEEETQYF.

The chain recombines TRBV3-1 (or the pseudogene TRBV3-2) with TRBJ2-5, with TRBD2 identical over 9 bases. The CDR3 consists of 15 residues. J lost 4 bases, V lost 4 bases, and 7 bases had no gene match. Germline CDR1 LGHDT, CDR2 YNNKEL (reference sequence). Here the CDR3 DNA reads TGTGCCAGCAGCCCGGGGGGAGCGGGGGGAGAGACCCAGTACTTC. Translated, it gives CASSPGGAGGETQYF.

The chain carries TRBV24-1 and TRBJ1-2, with TRBD1 identical over 10 bases. CDR3 length equals 16 residues. Trimming at V came to 3 bases and at J to 4 bases, leaving 7 bases not matched to a gene. From germline, CDR1 is KGHDR and CDR2 SFDVKD. The CDR3 spells CATSDPQGQGIYGYTF. The CDR3 bases are TGTGCCACCAGTGATCCCCAGGGACAGGGGATCTATGGCTACACCTTC.

This sequence joins TRBV24-1 and TRBJ2-3; D is perhaps TRBD2 (6 bases). The germline V gene encodes CDR1 KGHDR and CDR2 SFDVKD. This CDR3 comprises 16 residues. V was trimmed by 5 bases and J by 1 base, leaving 15 bases between them. This CDR3 reads CATSGARGTGTDTQYF. The DNA for the CDR3 is TGTGCCACCAGTGGGGCCCGGGGGACGGGCACAGATACGCAGTATTTT.

This clone was recorded a few times. The V call is TRBV14, the J call TRBJ2-3; TRBD1 is a possible D gene (6 bases). This CDR3 contains 13 residues. Trimming shortened V by 0 bases and J by 9 bases, and 10 bases separated the two germline ends. Germline CDR1 reads SGHDN; CDR2 reads FVKESK. The CDR3 here is CASSQDMRGTQYF. CDR3 nucleotides: TGTGCCAGCAGCCAAGATATGAGGGGGACGCAGTATTTT.

The chain recombines TRBV9 with TRBJ2-3; a possible D gene is TRBD2 (5 bases). Looked up from germline, CDR1 is SGDLS and CDR2 is YYNGEE. The length of the CDR3 is 15 residues. V was shortened by 4 bases and J by 2 bases, with 14 bases between the two germline ends. The CDR3 DNA sequence: TGTGCCAGCAGCCCCTACTCGCGGGCCACAGATACGCAGTATTTT. This gives the protein CASSPYSRATDTQYF.

The gene calls are TRBV25-1 and TRBJ2-2, with TRBD1 identical over 10 bases. Unmatched junction bases numbered 4, after V lost 3 bases and J lost 3 bases. This CDR3 contains 16 residues. Looked up from germline, CDR1 is MGHDK and CDR2 is SYGVNS. As DNA, the CDR3 is TGTGCCAGCAGTGACACCGGGACAGGGGACACCGGGGAGCTGTTTTTT. This translates into CASSDTGTGDTGELFF.

The genes are TRBV7-9 and TRBJ1-5; D gene ambiguous. CDR1 is SEHNR and CDR2 is FQNEAQ in the germline V gene (reference sequence). This CDR3 has 16 residues. Trimming removed 5 bases at V and 2 bases at J, with 16 bases between. The CDR3: CASSPPGRDGNQPQHF. The CDR3 coding sequence is TGTGCCAGCAGCCCCCCTGGTCGGGATGGCAATCAGCCCCAGCATTTT.

This chain uses TRBV9 with TRBJ2-1; the match to TRBD2 covers 14 bases. This CDR3 region has 19 residues. The V and J ends lost 2 bases and 4 bases, in that order; junction bases with no gene match: 11. CDR1 is SGDLS and CDR2 is YYNGEE in the germline V gene. CDR3 sequence reads: CASSVGTSGSPRSYNEQFF. The CDR3 bases are TGTGCCAGCAGCGTCGGGACTAGCGGGAGTCCTCGGTCGTACAATGAGCAGTTCTTC.

The DNA for the CDR3 is TGTGCCAGCAGTCACGACGACAGGAGAGCTAACTATGGCTACACCTTC. Protein: CASSHDDRRANYGYTF. This rearrangement joins TRBV6-2 or TRBV6-3 to TRBJ1-2, with a possible D match to TRBD1 (6 bases). The CDR3 contains 16 residues. Germline-derived CDR1 and CDR2 are MNHEY and SVGEGT. Trimming shortened V by 5 bases and J by 0 bases, and 16 bases separated the two germline ends.

This clone was counted between two and nine times. The V and J genes are TRBV11-2 and TRBJ1-1; TRBD1 is a possible D gene (5 bases). V was clipped by 3 bases and J by 3 bases, with 8 bases between them. The V gene's germline CDR1 is SGHAT and CDR2 FQNNGV. This CDR3 is 13 amino acids long. CDR3 region: CASSFSGDTEAFF. The CDR3 region has the DNA TGTGCCAGCAGCTTCTCGGGGGACACTGAAGCTTTCTTT.

The rearrangement links TRBV9 to TRBJ2-1; 12 nucleotides align to TRBD1. The germline gives CDR1 SGDLS, CDR2 YYNGEE. V lost 3 bases to trimming and J lost 14 bases; unmatched junction nucleotides: 6. The CDR3 is made up of 13 amino acids. The DNA of the CDR3 is TGTGCCAGCAGCGGATTGGGACAGGGGGCGGAGTTCTTC. Its protein product is CASSGLGQGAEFF.

The chain is built from TRBV29-1 and TRBJ1-2; 8 bases line up with TRBD1. J was trimmed by 11 bases and V by 7 bases; bases with no gene match: 9. CDR1 is SQVTM, CDR2 ANQGSEA, per germline. The CDR3 covers 11 residues. CDR3 sequence reads: CSDRTGLGYTF. The DNA of the CDR3 is TGCAGCGACAGGACAGGGCTGGGTTACACCTTC.

The gene calls are TRBV2 and TRBJ2-5, with 13 bases matching TRBD2. V dropped 6 bases and J dropped 2; count of bases not matched to a gene: 3. Per germline, CDR1 SNHLY and CDR2 FYNNEI. This CDR3 spans 15 amino acids. The CDR3 reads CASRQLAGGQETQYF. CDR3 coding DNA: TGTGCCAGCAGGCAACTAGCGGGGGGGCAAGAGACCCAGTACTTC.

This chain links TRBV2 with TRBJ1-6; 9 bases are a match to TRBD1. The germline V gene encodes CDR1 SNHLY and CDR2 FYNNEI. The CDR3 covers 13 residues. V gave up 7 bases and J gave up 7 bases; unmatched junction bases: 2. The CDR3 nucleotides are TGTGCCAGCAAGGGACAGGGAAATTCACCCCTCCACTTT. It codes for CASKGQGNSPLHF.

The rearrangement links TRBV4-1 to TRBJ2-2, with TRBD1 matching over 8 bases. The CDR3 consists of 18 residues. Germline lookup yields CDR1 MGHRA and CDR2 YSYEKL. With V trimmed by 0 bases and J by 4 bases, 10 bases remained unmatched. This CDR3 reads CASSQDGGTGRGTGELFF. The CDR3 bases are TGCGCCAGCAGCCAAGATGGGGGGACAGGACGAGGCACCGGGGAGCTGTTTTTT.

The gene calls are TRBV27 and TRBJ2-1; TRBD1 aligns across 8 bases. V shed 6 bases and J 1 base; nucleotides not matched to a gene: 5. This CDR3 has 15 residues. From germline, CDR1 is MNHEY and CDR2 SMNVEV (reference sequence). In nucleotides, the CDR3 is TGTGCCAGCAGCATCAACAGGGGGTCCTACAATGAGCAGTTCTTC. Translation: CASSINRGSYNEQFF.

The V gene is TRBV9, the J gene TRBJ1-6; tentative D call: TRBD1 (6 bases). CDR3 length: 15 amino acids. CDR1 and CDR2 (germline): SGDLS, YYNGEE. Trimming cost V 3 bases and J 8 bases, with 15 bases left between them. The CDR3, as DNA: TGTGCCAGCAGCGCACAGGGCTCTTCTGATTCACCCCTCCACTTT. Amino acids: CASSAQGSSDSPLHF. The full variable domain, completed using reference TRBV9 and TRBJ1-6, is DSGVTQTPKHLITATGQRVTLRCSPRSGDLSVYWYQQSLDQGLQFLIQYYNGEERAKGNILERFSAQQFPDLHSELNLSSLELGDSALYFCASSAQGSSDSPLHFGNGTRLTVT.

Only one count was recorded for this clone. CDR3 region: CASSVARTGNEQYF. The CDR3 DNA reads as TGTGCCAGCAGCGTAGCCCGGACAGGGAACGAGCAGTACTTC. V usage is TRBV9 and J usage is TRBJ2-7; 8 positions match TRBD1. V shed 0 bases, J shed 5 bases, and the junction held 4 bases outside the gene matches. In germline, CDR1 is SGDLS, CDR2 YYNGEE. CDR3 length: 14 residues.

V gene TRBV5-3 combines with J gene TRBJ2-7; TRBD1 might be the D (5 bases). TRBV5-3 qualifies as an ORF whose function is uncertain. V was cut by 0 bases and J by 3 bases, with 16 bases left in between. The CDR3 runs to 16 residues. The CDR3 nucleotides read TGTGCCAGAAGCTTGGTGACGGACAAATTGGACTACGAGCAGTACTTC. It translates to CARSLVTDKLDYEQYF.

In this sample, this clone turned up a few times. V gene TRBV12-3 or TRBV12-4 combines with J gene TRBJ1-3; TRBD1 matches at 7 bases. The CDR3 spans 13 residues. V dropped 6 bases and J dropped 7; count of bases not matched to a gene: 6. The CDR3 here is CASRMTGSNTIYF. The DNA for the CDR3 is TGTGCCAGCAGAATGACAGGGTCTAACACCATATATTTT.

The chain employs TRBV3-1 (or the pseudogene TRBV3-2) and TRBJ2-7; D is unclear. The germline gives CDR1 LGHDT, CDR2 YNNKEL (reference sequence). The CDR3 spans 12 residues. V gave up 1 base and J gave up 6 bases, with 7 bases separating them. This CDR3 is CASSQASGEQYF. CDR3 nucleotides: TGTGCCAGCAGCCAAGCGTCCGGCGAGCAGTACTTC.

J is TRBJ2-2 and V is TRBV19; 9 nucleotides align to TRBD1. The ends lost 4 bases at V and 6 bases at J; junction bases unmatched: 3. CDR1 and CDR2 from the germline V gene are LNHDA and SQIVND (reference sequence). The length of the CDR3 is 14 residues. The chain's CDR3 is CASSKGQGAGELFF. For the CDR3, the DNA is TGTGCCAGTAGTAAGGGACAGGGAGCCGGGGAGCTGTTTTTT.

This chain connects TRBV27 to TRBJ2-2; TRBD2 is a possible D gene (6 bases). There are 18 residues in the CDR3. The germline gives CDR1 MNHEY, CDR2 SMNVEV (reference sequence). Trimming left V 2 bases short and J 4 bases short, with 20 bases between. The CDR3 DNA reads as TGTGCCAGCAGTTTAGGTAGCGGCCGCTCCGCCGGCACCGGGGAGCTGTTTTTT. Its translation: CASSLGSGRSAGTGELFF.

The genes are TRBV2 and TRBJ2-7, with D possibly matching TRBD2 (5 bases). This CDR3 has 15 residues. V lost 5 bases and J lost 0, with 14 bases in between. The V gene's germline CDR1 is SNHLY and CDR2 FYNNEI. CDR3 loop: CASSTSEGLSYEQYF. The CDR3 DNA follows: TGTGCCAGCAGTACGTCAGAGGGCCTCTCCTACGAGCAGTACTTC.

The chain is built from TRBV2 and TRBJ2-3; tentative D call: TRBD2 (5 bases). The CDR3 sequence is 14 residues long. V lost 8 bases to trimming and J lost 6 bases, with 18 bases between them. CDR1 is SNHLY, CDR2 FYNNEI, per germline. CDR3 coding DNA: TGTGCCAGCCTGAGGGCGGGTACCGGCGATACGCAGTATTTT. Translation: CASLRAGTGDTQYF.